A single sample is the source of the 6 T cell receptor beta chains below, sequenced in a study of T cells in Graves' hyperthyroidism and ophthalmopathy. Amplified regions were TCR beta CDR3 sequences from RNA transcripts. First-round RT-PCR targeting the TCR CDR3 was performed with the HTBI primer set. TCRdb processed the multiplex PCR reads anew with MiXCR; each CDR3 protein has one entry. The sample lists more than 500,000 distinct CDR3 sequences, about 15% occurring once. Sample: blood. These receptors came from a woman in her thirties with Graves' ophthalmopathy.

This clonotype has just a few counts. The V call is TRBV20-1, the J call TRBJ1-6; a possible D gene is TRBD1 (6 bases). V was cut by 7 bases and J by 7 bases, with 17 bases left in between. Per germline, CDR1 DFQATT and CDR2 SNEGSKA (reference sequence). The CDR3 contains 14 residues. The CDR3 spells CSVRPQGENSPLHF. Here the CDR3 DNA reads TGCAGTGTCAGACCACAGGGCGAGAATTCACCCCTCCACTTT.

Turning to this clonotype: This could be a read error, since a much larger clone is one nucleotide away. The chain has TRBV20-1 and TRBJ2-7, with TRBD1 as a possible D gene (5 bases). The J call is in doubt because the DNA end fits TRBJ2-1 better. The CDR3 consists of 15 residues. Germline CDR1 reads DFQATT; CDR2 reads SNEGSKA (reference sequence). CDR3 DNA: TGCAGTGCTAGAGATCCGAAAGGGGTGGTGTACGAGCAGTTCTTC. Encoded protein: CSARDPKGVVYEQFF.

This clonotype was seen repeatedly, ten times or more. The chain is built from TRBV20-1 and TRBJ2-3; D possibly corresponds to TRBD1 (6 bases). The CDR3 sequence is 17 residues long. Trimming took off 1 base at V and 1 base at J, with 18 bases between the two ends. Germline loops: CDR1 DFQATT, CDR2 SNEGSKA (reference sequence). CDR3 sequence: CSARVDLQGFGTDTQYF. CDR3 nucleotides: TGCAGTGCTAGAGTGGATCTTCAGGGGTTTGGCACAGATACGCAGTATTTT.

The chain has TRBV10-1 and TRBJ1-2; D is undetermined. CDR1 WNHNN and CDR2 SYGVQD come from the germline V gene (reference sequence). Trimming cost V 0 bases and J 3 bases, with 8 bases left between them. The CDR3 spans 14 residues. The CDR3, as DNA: TGCGCCAGCAGTGAGTCGCGGGCCCACTATGGCTACACCTTC. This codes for CASSESRAHYGYTF.

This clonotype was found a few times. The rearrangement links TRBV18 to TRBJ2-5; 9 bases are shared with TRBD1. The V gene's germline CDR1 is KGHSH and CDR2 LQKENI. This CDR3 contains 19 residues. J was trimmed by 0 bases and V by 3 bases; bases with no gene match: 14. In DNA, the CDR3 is TGTGCCAGCTCACCTCTGGGACAGGGCTCAATATCCTACCAAGAGACCCAGTACTTC. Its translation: CASSPLGQGSISYQETQYF. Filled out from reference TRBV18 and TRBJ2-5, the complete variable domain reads NAGVMQNPRHLVRRRGQEARLRCSPMKGHSHVYWYRQLPEEGLKFMVYLQKENIIDESGMPKERFSAEFPKEGPSILRIQQVVRGDSAAYFCASSPLGQGSISYQETQYFGPGTRLLVL.

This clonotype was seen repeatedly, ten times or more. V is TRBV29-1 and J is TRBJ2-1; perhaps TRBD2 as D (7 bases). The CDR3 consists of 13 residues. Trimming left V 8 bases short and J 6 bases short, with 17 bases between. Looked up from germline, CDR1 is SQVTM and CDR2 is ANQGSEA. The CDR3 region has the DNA TGCAGCACTAGGGAGGGGGGCATCAATGAGCAGTTCTTC. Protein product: CSTREGGINEQFF.